This TCR beta chain comes out of a study of OX40 agonist ivuxolimab in advanced cancers. About the study: With ivuxolimab, an agonistic anti-OX40 (CD134) antibody, patients were treated. Study results and caveats: Also showing low normalized T-cell clonal expansion were some of the nonresponders. Blood T cells, both CD4+ and CD8+, expanded clonally by week 6 at 0.1 to 3.0 mg/kg.

As to this clone: Its antigen remains unidentified.

J was trimmed by 7 bases and V by 0 bases; bases with no gene match: 10. This CDR3 has 16 amino acids. Germline loops: CDR1 SGHRS, CDR2 YFSETQ. Method: immunoSEQ multiplex PCR; TCRdb's copy keeps in-frame clones and lacks some. The table records around 72,000 clones, roughly 89% of them present only once. The rearrangement uses TRBV5-1 and TRBJ2-7, with 10 bases that match TRBD2. The clonotype comes from an adult with an advanced solid tumor such as melanoma, head and neck, liver or kidney cancer. The sequences come from CD4+ or CD8+ T cells sorted from blood, collected in a trial of the OX40 agonist ivuxolimab. CDR3 protein: CASSLAQLAGAGEQYF. The CDR3 nucleotides are TGCGCCAGCAGCTTGGCCCAGCTAGCGGGGGCGGGAGAGCAGTACTTC.